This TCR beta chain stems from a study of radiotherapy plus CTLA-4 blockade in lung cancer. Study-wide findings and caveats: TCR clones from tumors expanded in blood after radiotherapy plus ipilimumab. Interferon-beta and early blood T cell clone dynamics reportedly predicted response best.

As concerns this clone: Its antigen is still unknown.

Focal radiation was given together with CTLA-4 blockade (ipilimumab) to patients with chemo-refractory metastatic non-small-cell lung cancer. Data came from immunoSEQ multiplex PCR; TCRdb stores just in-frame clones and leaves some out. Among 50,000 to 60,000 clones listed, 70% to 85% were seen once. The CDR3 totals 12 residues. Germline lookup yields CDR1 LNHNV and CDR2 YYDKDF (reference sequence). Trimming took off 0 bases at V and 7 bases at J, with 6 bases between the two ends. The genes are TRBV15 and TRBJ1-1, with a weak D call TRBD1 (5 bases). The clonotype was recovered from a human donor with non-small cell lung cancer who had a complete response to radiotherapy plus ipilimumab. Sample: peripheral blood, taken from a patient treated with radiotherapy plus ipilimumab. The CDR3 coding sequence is TGTGCCACCAGCAGAGACAGGGTTGAAGCTTTCTTT. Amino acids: CATSRDRVEAFF.